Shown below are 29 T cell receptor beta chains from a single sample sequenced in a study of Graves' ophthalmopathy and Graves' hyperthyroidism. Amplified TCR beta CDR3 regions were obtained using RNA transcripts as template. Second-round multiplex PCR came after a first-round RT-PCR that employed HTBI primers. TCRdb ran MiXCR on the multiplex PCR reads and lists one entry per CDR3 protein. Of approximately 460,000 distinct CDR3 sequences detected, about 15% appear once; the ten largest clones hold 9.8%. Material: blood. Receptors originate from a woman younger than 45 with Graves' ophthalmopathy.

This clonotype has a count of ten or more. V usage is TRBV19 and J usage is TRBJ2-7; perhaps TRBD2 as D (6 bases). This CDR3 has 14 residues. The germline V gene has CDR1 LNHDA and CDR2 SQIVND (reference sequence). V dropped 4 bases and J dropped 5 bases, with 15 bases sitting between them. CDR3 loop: CASSKDYPVNEQYF. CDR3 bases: TGTGCCAGTAGTAAGGACTACCCCGTCAACGAGCAGTACTTC.

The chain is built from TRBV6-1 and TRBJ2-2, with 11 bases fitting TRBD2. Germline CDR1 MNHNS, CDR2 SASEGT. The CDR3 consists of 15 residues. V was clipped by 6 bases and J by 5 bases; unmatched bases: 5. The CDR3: CASRVAGGRTGELFF. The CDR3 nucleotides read TGTGCCAGCAGAGTAGCGGGGGGGAGGACCGGGGAGCTGTTTTTT.

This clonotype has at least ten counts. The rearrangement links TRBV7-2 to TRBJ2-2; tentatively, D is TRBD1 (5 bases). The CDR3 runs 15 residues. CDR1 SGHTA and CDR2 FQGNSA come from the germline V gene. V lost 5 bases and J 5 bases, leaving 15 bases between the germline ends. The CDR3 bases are TGTGCCAGCAGCCTGTGGGGCCCAGGGACCGGGGAGCTGTTTTTT. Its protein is CASSLWGPGTGELFF.

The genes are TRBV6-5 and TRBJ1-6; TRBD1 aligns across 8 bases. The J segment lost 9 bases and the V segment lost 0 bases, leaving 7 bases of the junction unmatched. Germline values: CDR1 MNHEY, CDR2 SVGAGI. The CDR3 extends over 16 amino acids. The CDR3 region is CASSYSSGTGPSPLHF. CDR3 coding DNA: TGTGCCAGCAGTTACTCCTCCGGGACAGGCCCTTCACCCCTCCACTTT.

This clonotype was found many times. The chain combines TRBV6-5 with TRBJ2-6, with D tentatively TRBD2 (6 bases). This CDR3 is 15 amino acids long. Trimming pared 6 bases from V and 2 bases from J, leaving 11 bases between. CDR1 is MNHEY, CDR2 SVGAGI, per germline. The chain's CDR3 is CASRSGVAGANVLTF. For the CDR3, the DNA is TGTGCCAGCAGGTCGGGGGTAGCTGGGGCCAACGTCCTGACTTTC.

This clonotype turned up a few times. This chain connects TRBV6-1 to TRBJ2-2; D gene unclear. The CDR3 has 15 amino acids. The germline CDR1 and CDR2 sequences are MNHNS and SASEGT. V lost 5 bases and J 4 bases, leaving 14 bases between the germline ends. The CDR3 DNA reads TGTGCCAGCAGTACCGGACGGATTATCACCGGGGAGCTGTTTTTT. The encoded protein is CASSTGRIITGELFF.

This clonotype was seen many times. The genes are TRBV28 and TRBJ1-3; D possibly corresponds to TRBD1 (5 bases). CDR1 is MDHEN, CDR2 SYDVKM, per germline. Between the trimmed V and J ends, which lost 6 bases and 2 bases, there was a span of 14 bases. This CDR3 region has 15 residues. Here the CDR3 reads CASSGGGGTGNTIYF. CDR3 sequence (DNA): TGTGCCAGCAGCGGCGGGGGGGGGACTGGAAACACCATATATTTT.

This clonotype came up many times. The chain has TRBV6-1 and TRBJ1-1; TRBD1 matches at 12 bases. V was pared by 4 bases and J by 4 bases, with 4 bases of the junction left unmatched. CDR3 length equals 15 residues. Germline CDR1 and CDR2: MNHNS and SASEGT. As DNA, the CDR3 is TGTGCCAGCAGTGCAAGGGACAGGGGGCTCACTGAAGCTTTCTTT. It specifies CASSARDRGLTEAFF.

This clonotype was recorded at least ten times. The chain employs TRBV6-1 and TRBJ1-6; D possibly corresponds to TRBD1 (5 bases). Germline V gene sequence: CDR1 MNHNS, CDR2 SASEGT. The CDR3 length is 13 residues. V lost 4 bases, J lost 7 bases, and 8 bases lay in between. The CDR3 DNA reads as TGTGCCAGCAGTGTAGACAGAAATTCACCCCTCCACTTT. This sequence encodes CASSVDRNSPLHF.

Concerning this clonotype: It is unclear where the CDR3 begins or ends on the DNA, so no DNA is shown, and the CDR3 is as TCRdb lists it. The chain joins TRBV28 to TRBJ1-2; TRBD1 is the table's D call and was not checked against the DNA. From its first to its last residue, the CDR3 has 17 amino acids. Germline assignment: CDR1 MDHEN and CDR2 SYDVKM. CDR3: CASSLLLSARANYGYTF.

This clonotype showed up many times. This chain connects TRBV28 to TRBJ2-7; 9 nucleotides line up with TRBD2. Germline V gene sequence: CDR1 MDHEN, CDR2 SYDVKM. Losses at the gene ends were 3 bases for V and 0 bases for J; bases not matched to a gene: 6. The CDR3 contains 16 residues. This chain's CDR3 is CASSLRLAVSSYEQYF. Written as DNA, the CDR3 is TGTGCCAGCAGTTTGAGACTAGCGGTCAGCTCCTACGAGCAGTACTTC.

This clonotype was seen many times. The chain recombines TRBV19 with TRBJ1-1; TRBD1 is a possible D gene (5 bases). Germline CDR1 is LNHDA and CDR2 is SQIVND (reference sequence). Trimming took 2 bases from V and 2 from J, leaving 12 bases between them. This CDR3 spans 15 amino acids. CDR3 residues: CASSITAGLNTEAFF. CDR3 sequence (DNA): TGTGCCAGTAGTATAACTGCAGGGCTTAACACTGAAGCTTTCTTT.

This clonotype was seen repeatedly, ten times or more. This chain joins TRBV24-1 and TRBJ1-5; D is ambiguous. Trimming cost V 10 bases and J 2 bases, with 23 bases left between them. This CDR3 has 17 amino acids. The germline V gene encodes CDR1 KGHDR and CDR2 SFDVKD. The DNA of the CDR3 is TGTGCCACGGAAGACCGTCAGATCCCTGGGGGCAATCAGCCCCAGCATTTT. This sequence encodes CATEDRQIPGGNQPQHF.

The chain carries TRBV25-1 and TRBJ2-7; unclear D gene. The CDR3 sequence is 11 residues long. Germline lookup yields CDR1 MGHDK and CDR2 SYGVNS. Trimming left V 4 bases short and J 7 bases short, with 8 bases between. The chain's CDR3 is CASSGIREQYF. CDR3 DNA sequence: TGTGCCAGCAGTGGGATTCGGGAGCAGTACTTC.

The CDR3 sequence is CASSYDWAGELGETQYF. The CDR3 DNA reads TGTGCCAGCAGTTACGATTGGGCGGGAGAGCTCGGGGAGACCCAGTACTTC. The chain carries TRBV6-2 or TRBV6-3 and TRBJ2-5; 7 nucleotides agree with TRBD2. Per germline, CDR1 MNHEY and CDR2 SVGEGT. V was clipped by 2 bases and J by 5 bases; unmatched bases: 14. The CDR3 runs to 17 residues.

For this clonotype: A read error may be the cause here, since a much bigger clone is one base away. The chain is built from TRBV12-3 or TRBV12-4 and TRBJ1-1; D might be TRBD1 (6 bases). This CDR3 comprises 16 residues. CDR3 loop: CASSHREKILGTEACF. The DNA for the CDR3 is TGTGCCAGCAGCCACAGGGAAAAAATCCTGGGCACTGAAGCTTGCTTT.

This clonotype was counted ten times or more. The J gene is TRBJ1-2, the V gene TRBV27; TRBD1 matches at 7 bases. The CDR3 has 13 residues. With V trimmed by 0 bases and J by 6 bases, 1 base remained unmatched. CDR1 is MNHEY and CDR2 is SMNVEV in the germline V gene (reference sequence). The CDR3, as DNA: TGTGCCAGCAGTTTATCAGGGGGCGATGGCTACACCTTC. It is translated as CASSLSGGDGYTF.

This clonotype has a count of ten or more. The CDR3 DNA follows: TGTGCCAGCACCGGTCGCGTAAGTAGCGGGAGCCACAGCTCCTACGAGCAGTACTTC. Protein sequence: CASTGRVSSGSHSSYEQYF. The rearrangement links TRBV28 to TRBJ2-7; TRBD2 agrees at 9 bases. The CDR3 has 19 residues. Germline V gene lookup returns CDR1 MDHEN and CDR2 SYDVKM. Trimming took 7 bases from V and 0 from J; bases not matched to a gene: 19.

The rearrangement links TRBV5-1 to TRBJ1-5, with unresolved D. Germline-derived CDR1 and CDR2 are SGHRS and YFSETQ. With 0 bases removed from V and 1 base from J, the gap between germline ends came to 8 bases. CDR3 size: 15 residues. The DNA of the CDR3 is TGCGCCAGCAGCTTGGATTGGGGAAGCAATCAGCCCCAGCATTTT. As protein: CASSLDWGSNQPQHF.

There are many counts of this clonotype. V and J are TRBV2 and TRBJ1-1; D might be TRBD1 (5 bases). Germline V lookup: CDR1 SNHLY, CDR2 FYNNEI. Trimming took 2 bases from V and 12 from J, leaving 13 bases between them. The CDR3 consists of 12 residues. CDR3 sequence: CASSERGKESFF. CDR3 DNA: TGTGCCAGCAGTGAACGGGGCAAGGAGTCTTTCTTT.

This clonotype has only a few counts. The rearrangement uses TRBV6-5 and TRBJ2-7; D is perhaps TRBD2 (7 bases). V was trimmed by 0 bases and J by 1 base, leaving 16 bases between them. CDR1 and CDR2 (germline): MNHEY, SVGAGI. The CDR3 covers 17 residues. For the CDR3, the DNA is TGTGCCAGCAGTTACTCAGGGGGGGCGGGAGAGTCCTACGAGCAGTACTTC. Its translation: CASSYSGGAGESYEQYF.

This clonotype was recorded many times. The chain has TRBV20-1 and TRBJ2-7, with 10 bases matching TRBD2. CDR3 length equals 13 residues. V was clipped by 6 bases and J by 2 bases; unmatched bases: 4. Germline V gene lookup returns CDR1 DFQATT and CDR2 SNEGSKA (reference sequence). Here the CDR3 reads CSARTSGPYEQYF. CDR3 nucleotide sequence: TGCAGTGCCAGGACTAGCGGCCCCTACGAGCAGTACTTC.

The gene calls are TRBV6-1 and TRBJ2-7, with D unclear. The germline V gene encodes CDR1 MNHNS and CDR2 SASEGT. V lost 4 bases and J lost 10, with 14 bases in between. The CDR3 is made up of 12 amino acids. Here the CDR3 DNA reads TGTGCCAGCAGTGTAGAGAGCCTCGATCAGTACTTC. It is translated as CASSVESLDQYF.

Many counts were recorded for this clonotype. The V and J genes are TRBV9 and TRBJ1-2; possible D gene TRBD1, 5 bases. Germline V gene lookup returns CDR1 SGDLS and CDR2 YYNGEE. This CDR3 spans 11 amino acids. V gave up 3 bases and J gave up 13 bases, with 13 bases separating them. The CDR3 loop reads CASSAETGLTF. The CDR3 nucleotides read TGTGCCAGCAGCGCTGAAACAGGTCTCACCTTC.

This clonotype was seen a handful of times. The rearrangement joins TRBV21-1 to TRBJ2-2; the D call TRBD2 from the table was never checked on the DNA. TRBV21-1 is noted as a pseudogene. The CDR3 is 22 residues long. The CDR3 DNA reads TGTGCCAGCAGCAATCCGGGACTAGCGGGAGGGTTCGACTGGTCTCGAGCCGGGGAGCTGTTTTTT. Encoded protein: CASSNPGLAGGFDWSRAGELFF.

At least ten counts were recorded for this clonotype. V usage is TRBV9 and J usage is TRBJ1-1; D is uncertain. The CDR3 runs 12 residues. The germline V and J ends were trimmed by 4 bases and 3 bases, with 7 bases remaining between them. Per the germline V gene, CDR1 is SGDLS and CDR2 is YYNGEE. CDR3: CASSPIDTEAFF. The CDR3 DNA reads TGTGCCAGCAGCCCGATAGACACTGAAGCTTTCTTT.

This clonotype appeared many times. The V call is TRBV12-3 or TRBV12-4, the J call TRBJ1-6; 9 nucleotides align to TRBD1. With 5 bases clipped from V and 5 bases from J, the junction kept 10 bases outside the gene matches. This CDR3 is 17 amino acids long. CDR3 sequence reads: CASSEGQGVWNNSPLHF. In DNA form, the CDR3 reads TGTGCCAGCAGTGAGGGACAGGGCGTGTGGAATAATTCACCCCTCCACTTT.

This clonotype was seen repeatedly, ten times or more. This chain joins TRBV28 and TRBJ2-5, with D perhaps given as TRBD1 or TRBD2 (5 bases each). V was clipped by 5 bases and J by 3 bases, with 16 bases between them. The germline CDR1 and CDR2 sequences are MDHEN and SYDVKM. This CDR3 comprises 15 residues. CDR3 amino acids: CASSPPGPTEETQYF. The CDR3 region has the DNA TGTGCCAGCAGTCCCCCGGGACCTACCGAAGAGACCCAGTACTTC. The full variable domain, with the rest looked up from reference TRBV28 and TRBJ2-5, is DVKVTQSSRYLVKRTGEKVFLECVQDMDHENMFWYRQDPGLGLRLIYFSYDVKMKEKGDIPEGYSVSREKKERFSLILESASTNQTSMYLCASSPPGPTEETQYFGPGTRLLVL.

In DNA, the CDR3 is TGTGCCAGTAGTGGAACTCGGGGAGGGGCCGCTTTCTTT. Translation gives CASSGTRGGAAFF. V is TRBV19 and J is TRBJ1-1, with a possible D match to TRBD1 (5 bases). CDR3 size: 13 residues. V lost 5 bases to trimming and J lost 11 bases, with 18 bases between them. Germline CDR1 is LNHDA and CDR2 is SQIVND (reference sequence).